One sample yielded the 6 T cell receptor beta chains listed below, sequenced in a study of T-cell memory formation after mild COVID-19 (dated by TCRdb to about 2021). Library method: 5' RACE. The instrument was an Illumina NovaSeq 6000. TCRdb reprocessed the public reads (quality trimming at Q25 with fastp, clone calling with MiXCR) and kept in-frame beta chains. All rows with the same CDR3 protein become a single entry with the most common DNA and genes. For this sample the table gives 300,000 to 400,000 distinct CDR3 sequences, of which 25% to 30% were detected only once. The ten largest clonotypes hold 13% of the sample. Sample: PBMCs or a T cell subset sorted from them (not recorded which). Every receptor here comes from an adult woman who had mild COVID-19 (a few samples of this study predate the infection). The sample titles of this study are shuffled in the database, so cell type and time point are left out; the donor was told from shared clones.

This clonotype was seen once. The chain employs TRBV15 and TRBJ1-1; D is possibly TRBD1 (6 bases). V lost 6 bases, J lost 6 bases, and 8 bases lay in between. Germline V gives CDR1 LNHNV, CDR2 YYDKDF (reference sequence). There are 11 residues in the CDR3. The chain's CDR3 is CATRGAAEAFF. The DNA for the CDR3 is TGTGCCACCAGGGGGGCAGCTGAAGCTTTCTTT.

The chain is built from TRBV6-1 and TRBJ2-7; no definite D call. V lost 8 bases and J lost 3, with 11 bases in between. Germline assignment: CDR1 MNHNS and CDR2 SASEGT. The CDR3 is made up of 12 amino acids. The CDR3 nucleotides are TGTGCCAGCGGCCCCTTCCTCTACGAGCAGTACTTC. Encoded protein: CASGPFLYEQYF.

This clonotype was recorded a few times. V gene TRBV7-9 combines with J gene TRBJ2-7; a possible D gene is TRBD2 (5 bases). V was pared by 5 bases and J by 6 bases, with 14 bases between. The CDR3 totals 13 residues. Germline V gene lookup returns CDR1 SEHNR and CDR2 FQNEAQ (reference sequence). CDR3: CASSHLAAGEQYF. CDR3 bases: TGTGCCAGCAGCCACCTGGCGGCGGGCGAGCAGTACTTC.

The count of this clonotype is one. This chain uses TRBV7-8 with TRBJ2-3; either TRBD1 or TRBD2 may supply D (5 bases each). Germline V gene lookup returns CDR1 SGHVS and CDR2 FQNEAQ. Deletions cut 4 bases from V and 4 bases from J, with 15 bases between. The CDR3 is made up of 15 amino acids. This CDR3 is CASSSWGSVPDTQYF. CDR3 nucleotide sequence: TGTGCCAGCAGCTCTTGGGGGAGCGTCCCAGATACGCAGTATTTT.

V gene TRBV7-9 combines with J gene TRBJ2-1, with 7 bases identical to TRBD2. Trimming cost V 8 bases and J 10 bases; bases outside gene matches: 8. The CDR3 sequence is 12 residues long. Germline V lookup: CDR1 SEHNR, CDR2 FQNEAQ (reference sequence). For the CDR3, the DNA is TGTGCCAGCTTGGCGGGAGTGGGGGAGCAGTTCTTC. This translates into CASLAGVGEQFF.

This clonotype was recorded a few times. The chain couples TRBV5-1 to TRBJ2-2; D remains ambiguous. Trimming pared 0 bases from V and 8 bases from J, leaving 5 bases between. CDR1 and CDR2 from the germline V gene are SGHRS and YFSETQ. This CDR3 is 12 amino acids long. In nucleotides, the CDR3 is TGCGCCAGCAGCTTGGACAGTGGGGAGCTGTTTTTT. Its protein product is CASSLDSGELFF.